The 20 T cell receptor beta chains below come from one sample, sequenced in a study of CXCR3-negative and CXCR3-positive naive CD8 T cells. UMI-tagged TRB cDNA libraries were built via 5' RACE. TCRdb reprocessed the 5' RACE reads and stores each CDR3 protein as one record, lacking DNA. Its table records about 57,000 distinct CDR3 sequences. The specimen sequenced was memory CD8+ T cells from blood. The receptors shown here come from a human donor in good health. Some clones in this sample may be carry-over from other donors' samples.

The V call is TRBV20-1, the J call TRBJ2-1; TCRdb proposes TRBD1, but this gene call is untestable without DNA. From germline, CDR1 is DFQATT and CDR2 SNEGSKA (reference sequence). The CDR3 totals 16 residues. The CDR3 here is CSAFSGTGVRYNEQFF.

The chain links TRBV28 to TRBJ2-1. The CDR3 has 17 residues. The germline CDR1 and CDR2 sequences are MDHEN and SYDVKM. The CDR3: CASSTPLVGSSYNEQFF.

The chain employs TRBV28 and TRBJ2-5. The length of the CDR3 is 13 residues. The V gene's germline CDR1 is MDHEN and CDR2 SYDVKM. The CDR3 here is CASSFTLEETQYF.

The chain combines TRBV20-1 with TRBJ2-5; with no DNA, the TCRdb D assignment of TRBD1 cannot be verified. Germline lookup yields CDR1 DFQATT and CDR2 SNEGSKA (reference sequence). This CDR3 has 15 residues. The CDR3 here is CSARTGTSVRETQYF.

This chain links TRBV5-1 with TRBJ2-1; the D call of TRBD1 rests on TCRdb alone, since no DNA is present to check it. Germline CDR1 SGHRS, CDR2 YFSETQ. This CDR3 has 17 residues. CDR3 residues: CASSWGPGVSAYNEQFF.

The chain's CDR3 is CASSSTGLGPQHF. The rearrangement joins TRBV28 to TRBJ1-5; the D gene TCRdb calls, TRBD1, cannot be checked with no DNA. This CDR3 is 13 amino acids long. The germline V gene encodes CDR1 MDHEN and CDR2 SYDVKM.

The V gene is TRBV12-3 or TRBV12-4, the J gene TRBJ1-1. The CDR3 has 12 amino acids. CDR3 residues: CASSPLLTEAFF.

The V gene is TRBV29-1, the J gene TRBJ2-3. Germline assignment: CDR1 SQVTM and CDR2 ANQGSEA. CDR3 length equals 15 residues. CDR3 region: CSVDRTASSTDTQYF.

The chain uses TRBV29-1 and TRBJ2-1; no DNA is available, so the TRBD2 call from TCRdb remains unchecked. CDR1 SQVTM and CDR2 ANQGSEA come from the germline V gene. The CDR3 is 12 residues long. The chain's CDR3 is CSVLAQSNEQFF.

The chain links TRBV29-1 to TRBJ1-1. The length of the CDR3 is 13 residues. The germline V gene encodes CDR1 SQVTM and CDR2 ANQGSEA. CDR3 loop: CSVEDRLNTEAFF.

The gene calls are TRBV5-1 and TRBJ2-1; absent DNA, TCRdb's TRBD2 call cannot be checked. This CDR3 has 14 residues. Germline-derived CDR1 and CDR2 are SGHRS and YFSETQ. The CDR3 here is CASSPGTSGLEQFF.

The chain recombines TRBV20-1 with TRBJ1-1; TCRdb reports TRBD1, a call that lacks DNA to check it against. There are 13 residues in the CDR3. CDR1 DFQATT and CDR2 SNEGSKA come from the germline V gene (reference sequence). CDR3 residues: CSASAGSTTEAFF.

CDR3 amino acids: CASSPWDTSNTGELFF. The V call is TRBV7-6, the J call TRBJ2-2; checking the TCRdb D call of TRBD1 is not possible without DNA. In germline, CDR1 is SGHVS, CDR2 FNYEAQ. This CDR3 comprises 16 residues.

This CDR3 reads CASSDSNRELDGYTF. The genes are TRBV6-2 or TRBV6-3 and TRBJ1-2; TCRdb returns TRBD1, unconfirmable since there is no DNA. From germline, CDR1 is MNHEY and CDR2 SVGEGT. The CDR3 has 15 residues.

This chain joins TRBV9 and TRBJ2-1. The CDR3 runs to 11 residues. Germline CDR1 SGDLS, CDR2 YYNGEE. The CDR3 region is CASESDNEQFF.

V usage is TRBV20-1 and J usage is TRBJ2-1; TCRdb designates TRBD2, a call that cannot be tested without DNA. CDR1 and CDR2 from the germline V gene are DFQATT and SNEGSKA (reference sequence). The CDR3 spans 14 residues. CDR3 protein: CSATLAGDYNEQFF.

The chain has TRBV6-4 and TRBJ2-1; TCRdb picks TRBD2, but there is no DNA to check that call. Germline values: CDR1 MRHNA, CDR2 SNTAGT. CDR3 length equals 16 residues. Here the CDR3 reads CASSDFGLAGGGEQFF.

The chain joins TRBV19 to TRBJ2-7. The V gene's germline CDR1 is LNHDA and CDR2 SQIVND (reference sequence). There are 13 residues in the CDR3. The CDR3 loop reads CASNNKNEHEQYF.

The chain joins TRBV3-1 to TRBJ1-2; checking the TCRdb D call of TRBD1 is not possible without DNA. CDR3 length: 17 amino acids. CDR1 LGHDT and CDR2 YNNKEL come from the germline V gene (reference sequence). The CDR3 region is CASSQDRWDSTNYGYTF.

The V and J genes are TRBV7-6 and TRBJ2-1; the TCRdb D gene call, TRBD2, has no DNA to confirm it. Germline V lookup: CDR1 SGHVS, CDR2 FNYEAQ. This CDR3 has 18 amino acids. This CDR3 is CASSLVRTSGGSYNEQFF.